This T cell receptor (beta chain) emerged from a study of blood T cells in healthy people across ages. General study points: CMV status of donors was unknown, possibly confounding expanded clonotype changes. Researchers said unsorted PBMCs prevented a conclusive naive versus antigen-experienced comparison.

The table lists this clonotype with a few counts. The antigen is undetermined. The authors ran a second PCR of about 6 to 11 cycles using a sample-barcoded 5' primer and a J-beta primer mix. Each of the samples gave a minimum of 3 million paired-end reads that contained CDR3. TCRdb independently ran MiXCR on the 5' RACE reads; one entry per CDR3 protein. Of about 1.7 million distinct CDR3 sequences listed, over 25% are singletons. V lost 7 bases and J lost 6; bases outside the gene matches: 9. The CDR3 has 13 residues. Germline loops: CDR1 SQVTM, CDR2 ANQGSEA. The source is a woman aged 25-40 years in good health. This chain links TRBV29-1 with TRBJ2-7; 10 bases are a match to TRBD1. Sequencing used blood. The CDR3 loop is CSARGQGLGEQYF. The CDR3 region has the DNA TGCAGCGCGAGGGGACAGGGGCTTGGCGAGCAGTACTTC.